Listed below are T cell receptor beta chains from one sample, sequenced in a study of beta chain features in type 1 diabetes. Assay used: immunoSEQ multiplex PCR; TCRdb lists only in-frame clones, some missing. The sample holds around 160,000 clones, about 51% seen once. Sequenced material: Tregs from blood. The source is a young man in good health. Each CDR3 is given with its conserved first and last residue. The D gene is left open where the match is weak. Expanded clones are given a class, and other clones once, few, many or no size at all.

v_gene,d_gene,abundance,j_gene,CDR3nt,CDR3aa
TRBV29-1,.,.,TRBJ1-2,TGCAGCGTTGAAGAGATGGGGAGTGGATTCTATGGCTACACCTTC,CSVEEMGSGFYGYTF
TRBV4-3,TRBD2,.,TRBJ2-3,TGCGCCAGCAGCCCCCGTACCGGGGTAGCGGGGTTAACCTTT,CASSPRTGVAGLTF
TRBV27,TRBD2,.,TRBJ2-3,TGTGCCAGCAGTTTATCCCCGGGACTAGCGGGAGGGCCTCAAGATACGCAGTATTTT,CASSLSPGLAGGPQDTQYF
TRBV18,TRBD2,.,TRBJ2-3,TGTGCCAGCGGAAAGGCGGGGGTGCGCACAGATACGCAGTATTTT,CASGKAGVRTDTQYF
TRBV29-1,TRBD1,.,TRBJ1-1,TGCAGCGTGTCGGGACAGCCACGCACTGAAGCTTTCTTT,CSVSGQPRTEAFF
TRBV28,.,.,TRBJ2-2,TGTGCCAGCAGTTCCCGAGATAACACCGGGGAGCTGTTTTTT,CASSSRDNTGELFF
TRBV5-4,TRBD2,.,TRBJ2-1,TGTGCCAGCAGCTTGGGGAGACTAGCGGGAGTAGGGGAGCAGTTCTTC,CASSLGRLAGVGEQFF
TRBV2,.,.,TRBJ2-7,TGTGCCAGCAGTGGGCAGGAGGGCTCCTACGAGCAGTACTTC,CASSGQEGSYEQYF
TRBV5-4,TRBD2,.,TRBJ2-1,TGTGCCAGCAGCTTGGCGGGGGGCAATGAGCAGTTCTTC,CASSLAGGNEQFF
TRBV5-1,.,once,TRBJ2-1,TGCGCCAGCAGCTTGGGGGCGGCGGGTGAGCAGTTCTTC,CASSLGAAGEQFF
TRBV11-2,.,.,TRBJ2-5,TGTGCCAGCAGCCCCCGACTCCGCCCAGATAAAGAGACCCAGTACTTC,CASSPRLRPDKETQYF
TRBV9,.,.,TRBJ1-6,TGTGCCAGCAGCGTACTGCCGGATTCACCCCTCCACTTT,CASSVLPDSPLHF
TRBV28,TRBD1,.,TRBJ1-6,TGTGCCAGCAGCCCATGGTCGGGACAGGAGAATTCACCCCTCCACTTT,CASSPWSGQENSPLHF
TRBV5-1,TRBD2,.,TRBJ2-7,TGCGCCAGCAGCTTGGGACTAGCGGGAGGCGGGGTCGCCTACGAGCAGTACTTC,CASSLGLAGGGVAYEQYF
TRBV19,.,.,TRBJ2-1,TGTGCCACGTCCGAACTCACGCCCCAGGGTGAGCAGTTCTTC,CATSELTPQGEQFF
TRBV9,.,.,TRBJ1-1,TGTGCCAGCAGCGTAGGGCTGAAGAACACTGAAGCTTTCTTT,CASSVGLKNTEAFF
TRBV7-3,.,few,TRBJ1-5,TGTGCCAGCAGCTTAAATCATAGCAATCAGCCCCAGCATTTT,CASSLNHSNQPQHF
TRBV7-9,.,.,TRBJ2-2,TGTGCCAGCAGCCGGGGAGGCGGGGAGCTGTTTTTT,CASSRGGGELFF
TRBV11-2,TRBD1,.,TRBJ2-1,TGTGCCAGCAGCTCGGACAGGAACAATGAGCAGTTCTTC,CASSSDRNNEQFF
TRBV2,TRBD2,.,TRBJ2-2,TGTGCCAGCAGTACCGGACTAGCGTTCGGGGAGCTGTTTTTT,CASSTGLAFGELFF
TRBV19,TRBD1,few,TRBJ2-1,TGTGCCAGTAGGGACAGGGGAGGAACCAATGAGCAGTTCTTC,CASRDRGGTNEQFF
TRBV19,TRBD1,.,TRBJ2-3,TGTGCCAGTAGAGCCGACAGGGATCGCACAGATACGCAGTATTTT,CASRADRDRTDTQYF
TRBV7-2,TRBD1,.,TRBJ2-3,TGTGCCAGCAGCTTAGTTTGGGACAGGGCAGATACGCAGTATTTT,CASSLVWDRADTQYF
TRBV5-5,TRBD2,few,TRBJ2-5,TGTGCCAGCAGCCGGACTAGCGGGGGCGCATACCTTCAAGAGACCCAGTACTTC,CASSRTSGGAYLQETQYF
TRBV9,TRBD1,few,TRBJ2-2,TGTGCCAGCAGCTCAACATGGGGACAGGGTGGAGTCCCCGGGGAGCTGTTTTTT,CASSSTWGQGGVPGELFF
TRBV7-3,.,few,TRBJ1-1,TGTGCCAGCAGCTTCCGGGAGGGAAGTGAAGCTTTCTTT,CASSFREGSEAFF
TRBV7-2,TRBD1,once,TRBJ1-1,TGTGCCAGCAGCCCGAACAGGGGTCGGAACACTGAAGCTTTCTTT,CASSPNRGRNTEAFF
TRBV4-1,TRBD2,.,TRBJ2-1,TGCGCCAGCAGCCGTCAGGGAGGGCCATTTGATGAGCAGTTCTTC,CASSRQGGPFDEQFF
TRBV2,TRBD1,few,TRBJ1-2,TGTGCCAGCAGTGAAGCAGTCAGGGGGTTCTATGGCTACACCTTC,CASSEAVRGFYGYTF
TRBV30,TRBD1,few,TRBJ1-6,TGTGCCTGGGGGACAGGGAGCTCCTATAATTCACCCCTCCACTTT,CAWGTGSSYNSPLHF
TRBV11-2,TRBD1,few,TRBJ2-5,TGTGCCAGCAGCAAACCGGGACAGGGGTTCTGGAGAGAGACCCAGTACTTC,CASSKPGQGFWRETQYF
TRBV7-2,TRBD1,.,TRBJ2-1,TGTGCCAGCAGCAACCGGGCGGGACAGGCCGGAATGAATGAGCAGTTCTTC,CASSNRAGQAGMNEQFF
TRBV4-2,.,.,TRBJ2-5,TGTGCCAGCAGCCAAGTAGATGTTCAAGAGACCCAGTACTTC,CASSQVDVQETQYF
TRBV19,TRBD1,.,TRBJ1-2,TGTGCCAGTCAGGGACAGACTTTCTATGGCTACACCTTC,CASQGQTFYGYTF
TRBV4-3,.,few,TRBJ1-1,TGCGCCAGCAGCCAAGATTTACGGTCTTCATCTCCTGAAGCTTTCTTT,CASSQDLRSSSPEAFF
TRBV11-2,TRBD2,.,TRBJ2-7,TGTGCCAGCAGCTTAGAACTAGCGGGTTTCTCCTACGAGCAGTACTTC,CASSLELAGFSYEQYF
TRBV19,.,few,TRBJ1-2,TGTGCCAGTAGTTCAGGACATATCTATGGCTACACCTTC,CASSSGHIYGYTF
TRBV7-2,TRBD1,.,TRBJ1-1,TGTGCCAGCATGGCCGGGACAGGTCTCCGTAACACTGAAGCTTTCTTT,CASMAGTGLRNTEAFF
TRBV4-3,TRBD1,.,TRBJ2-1,TGCGCCAGCAGCCCGGGACAGGGGGCTTGGGATGGGCAGTTCTTC,CASSPGQGAWDGQFF
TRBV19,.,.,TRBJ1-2,TGTGCCAGTAGTATGGGGGCAGGGGCAGTGAACTATGGCTACACCTTC,CASSMGAGAVNYGYTF
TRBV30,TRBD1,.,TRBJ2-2,TGTGCCTGGAGGGACAGGGGGCGAGGGGAGCTGTTTTTT,CAWRDRGRGELFF
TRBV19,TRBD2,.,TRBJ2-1,TGTGCCAGTAGGGCAATTCCGGGACTAGCGGGAGGTAAGACCTACAATGAGCAGTTCTTC,CASRAIPGLAGGKTYNEQFF
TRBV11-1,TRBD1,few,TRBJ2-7,TGTGCCAGCAGCTTAGCCGGGACAGGGGCCCTTGAGCAGTACTTC,CASSLAGTGALEQYF
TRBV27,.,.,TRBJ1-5,TGTGCCAGCAGTTTAGTTTTTCGTCAGCCCCAGCATTTT,CASSLVFRQPQHF
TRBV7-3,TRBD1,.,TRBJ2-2,TGTGCCAGCAGCCTACTCGGGACAGGGGCCACCGGGGAGCTGTTTTTT,CASSLLGTGATGELFF
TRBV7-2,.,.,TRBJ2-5,TGTGCCAGCAGCCGCGGGACTACCCAGTACTTC,CASSRGTTQYF
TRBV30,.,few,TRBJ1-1,TGTGCCTGGAGTGTACTTCGGGGGGCTGAAGCTTTCTTT,CAWSVLRGAEAFF
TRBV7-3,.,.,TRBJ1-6,TGTGCCAGCAGCCAACAGGGCACCTATAATTCACCCCTCCACTTT,CASSQQGTYNSPLHF
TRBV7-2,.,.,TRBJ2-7,TGTGCCAGCAGCTTCAGGGGCGGAGCCTACGAGCAGTACTTC,CASSFRGGAYEQYF
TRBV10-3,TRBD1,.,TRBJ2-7,TGTGCCATCGGGGGACAGGGGAACTCCTACGAGCAGTACTTC,CAIGGQGNSYEQYF
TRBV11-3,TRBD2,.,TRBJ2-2,TGTGCCAGCAGCGGACTCCGGGGGGGGAACACCGGGGAGCTGTTTTTT,CASSGLRGGNTGELFF
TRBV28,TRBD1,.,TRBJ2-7,TGTGCCAGCAGAGCATCGGGACAGGGGTTGTACGAGCAGTACTTC,CASRASGQGLYEQYF
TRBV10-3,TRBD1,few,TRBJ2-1,TGTGCCATCACCCTCGGGTGGGGGACAGGGCCCAATGAGCAGTTCTTC,CAITLGWGTGPNEQFF
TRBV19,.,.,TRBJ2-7,TGTGCCAGTAGTAGGAGTATAGACAGCTCCTACGAGCAGTACTTC,CASSRSIDSSYEQYF